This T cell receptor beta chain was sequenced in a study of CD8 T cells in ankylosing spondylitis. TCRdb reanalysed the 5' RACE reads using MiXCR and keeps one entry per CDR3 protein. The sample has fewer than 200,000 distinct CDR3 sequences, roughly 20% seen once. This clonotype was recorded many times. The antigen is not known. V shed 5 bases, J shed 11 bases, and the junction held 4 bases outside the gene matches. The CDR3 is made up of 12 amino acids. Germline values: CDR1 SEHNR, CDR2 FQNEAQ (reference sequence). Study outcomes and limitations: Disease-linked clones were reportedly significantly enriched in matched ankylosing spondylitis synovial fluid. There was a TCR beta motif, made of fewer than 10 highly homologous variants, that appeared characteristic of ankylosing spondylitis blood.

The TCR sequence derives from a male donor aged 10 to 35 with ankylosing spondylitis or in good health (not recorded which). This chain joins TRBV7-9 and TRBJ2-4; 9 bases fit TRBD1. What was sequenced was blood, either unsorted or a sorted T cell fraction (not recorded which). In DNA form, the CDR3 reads TGTGCCAGCAGCCCTGGACAGGGGTTTCAGTACTTC. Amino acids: CASSPGQGFQYF.